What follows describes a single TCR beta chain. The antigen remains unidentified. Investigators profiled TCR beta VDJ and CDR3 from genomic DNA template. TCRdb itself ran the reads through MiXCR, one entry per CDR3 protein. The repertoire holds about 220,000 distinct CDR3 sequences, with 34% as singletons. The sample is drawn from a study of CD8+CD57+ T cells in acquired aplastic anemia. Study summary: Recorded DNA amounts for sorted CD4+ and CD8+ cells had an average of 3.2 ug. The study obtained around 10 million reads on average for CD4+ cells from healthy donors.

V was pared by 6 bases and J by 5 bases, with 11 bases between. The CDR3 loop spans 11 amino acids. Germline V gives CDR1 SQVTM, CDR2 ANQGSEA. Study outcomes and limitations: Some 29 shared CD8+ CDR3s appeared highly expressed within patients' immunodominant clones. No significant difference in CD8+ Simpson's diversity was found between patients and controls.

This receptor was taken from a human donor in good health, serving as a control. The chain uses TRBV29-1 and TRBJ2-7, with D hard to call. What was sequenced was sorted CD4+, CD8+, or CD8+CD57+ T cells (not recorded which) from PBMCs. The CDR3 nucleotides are TGCAGCGTCCAGACCCTGGACGAGCAGTACTTC. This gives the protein CSVQTLDEQYF.